The 9 T cell receptor beta chains below all came from one sample that was sequenced in a study of T cell changes during pregnancy in multiple sclerosis. The repertoire was sequenced with immunoSEQ multiplex PCR; TCRdb's copy has only in-frame clones and lacks some. This sample carries 75,000 to 95,000 clones, around 93% of them seen once, and the ten largest clones take under 3%. This specimen consisted of peripheral blood, obtained in the second trimester of pregnancy. These TCRs come from a female donor with multiple sclerosis, enrolled in a pregnancy study.

The chain carries TRBV6-5 and TRBJ2-1; tentative D call: TRBD1 (6 bases). The germline V gene has CDR1 MNHEY and CDR2 SVGAGI. The length of the CDR3 is 15 residues. The germline V and J ends were trimmed by 5 bases and 4 bases, with 15 bases remaining between them. The CDR3 DNA reads TGTGCCAGCAGTCGACCCGGACAGCCTTACAATGAGCAGTTCTTC. Translated: CASSRPGQPYNEQFF.

The gene calls are TRBV6-5 and TRBJ1-5, with TRBD1 as a possible D gene (5 bases). The V end was cut by 2 bases, the J end by 3 bases, with 8 bases between. The germline V gene has CDR1 MNHEY and CDR2 SVGAGI. The CDR3 contains 14 residues. The CDR3 bases are TGTGCCAGCAGTTACGGCGGGGCCAATCAGCCCCAGCATTTT. Protein: CASSYGGANQPQHF.

The chain employs TRBV9 and TRBJ2-1; 8 bases match TRBD2. The ends lost 3 bases at V and 3 bases at J; junction bases unmatched: 5. CDR1 SGDLS and CDR2 YYNGEE come from the germline V gene. CDR3 size: 15 residues. The CDR3 region has the DNA TGTGCCAGCAGCGCCAGCGGGAGTAGCTACAATGAGCAGTTCTTC. This gives the protein CASSASGSSYNEQFF.

The J gene is TRBJ2-5, the V gene TRBV13; tentatively, D is TRBD1 (6 bases). This CDR3 has 14 amino acids. Trimming left V 5 bases short and J 5 bases short, with 15 bases between. Looked up from germline, CDR1 is PRHDT and CDR2 is FYEKMQ (reference sequence). CDR3 in amino acids: CASSPQGSWETQYF. DNA for the CDR3: TGTGCCAGCAGCCCTCAGGGGAGTTGGGAGACCCAGTACTTC. Full variable domain (missing parts from reference TRBV13 and TRBJ2-5): AAGVIQSPRHLIKEKRETATLKCYPIPRHDTVYWYQQGPGQDPQFLISFYEKMQSDKGSIPDRFSAQQFSDYHSELNMSSLELGDSALYFCASSPQGSWETQYFGPGTRLLVL.

V and J are TRBV5-1 and TRBJ2-7; 8 bases are a match to TRBD2. The J segment lost 3 bases and the V segment lost 7 bases, leaving 9 bases of the junction unmatched. The CDR3 is made up of 14 amino acids. The germline V gene has CDR1 SGHRS and CDR2 YFSETQ. The CDR3: CASRGGGGYYEQYF. CDR3 nucleotide sequence: TGCGCCAGCCGGGGAGGCGGGGGGTACTACGAGCAGTACTTC.

The gene calls are TRBV13 and TRBJ1-2; 7 bases map to TRBD1. The CDR3 contains 14 residues. Looked up from germline, CDR1 is PRHDT and CDR2 is FYEKMQ (reference sequence). V lost 5 bases to trimming and J lost 7 bases; unmatched junction nucleotides: 10. The CDR3 loop is CASSPRTGYPGYTF. The CDR3 nucleotides are TGTGCCAGCAGCCCCCGGACAGGATACCCTGGCTACACCTTC.

V and J are TRBV7-9 and TRBJ2-4; TRBD2 agrees at 7 bases. V was clipped by 1 base and J by 6 bases; unmatched bases: 3. The CDR3 extends over 14 amino acids. Looked up from germline, CDR1 is SEHNR and CDR2 is FQNEAQ (reference sequence). CDR3 coding DNA: TGTGCCAGCAGCTTAGAGGCTAGCGGAAACATTCAGTACTTC. It yields the protein CASSLEASGNIQYF.

The rearrangement links TRBV30 to TRBJ2-1, with 10 bases matching TRBD2. The CDR3 sequence is 16 residues long. V gave up 1 base and J gave up 8 bases; unmatched junction bases: 11. Germline V CDR1 and CDR2: GTSNPN, SVGIG (reference sequence). CDR3 region: CAWSAGAAGGRDEQFF. The CDR3 bases are TGTGCCTGGAGTGCCGGGGCAGCGGGGGGGCGGGATGAGCAGTTCTTC.

The chain carries TRBV19 and TRBJ1-5; maybe TRBD1 (6 bases). V was trimmed by 4 bases and J by 6 bases, leaving 16 bases between them. Germline V CDR1 and CDR2: LNHDA, SQIVND (reference sequence). CDR3 size: 15 residues. The CDR3 nucleotides read TGTGCCAGTAGTACCCGGAAGGGGGGGCTTCAGCCCCAGCATTTT. This sequence encodes CASSTRKGGLQPQHF. Full variable domain (missing parts from reference TRBV19 and TRBJ1-5): DGGITQSPKYLFRKEGQNVTLSCEQNLNHDAMYWYRQDPGQGLRLIYYSQIVNDFQKGDIAEGYSVSREKKESFPLTVTSAQKNPTAFYLCASSTRKGGLQPQHFGDGTRLSIL.